This T cell receptor (beta chain) appears in the sequencing data of a study of blood T cell repertoires in COVID-19. On the study more broadly: The United States, Italy and Spain supplied acute and convalescent COVID-19 samples.

The CDR3 has 13 amino acids. Germline V gene sequence: CDR1 SGHRS, CDR2 YFSETQ. Trimming removed 5 bases at V and 3 bases at J, with 10 bases between. Libraries were prepared by immunoSEQ multiplex PCR; TCRdb keeps only in-frame clonotypes and omits some of them. The data show hundreds of thousands of clones, with about 90% seen just once and almost 3% held by the top ten. This TCR derives from a woman in her 30s who had recovered from COVID-19. The genes are TRBV5-1 and TRBJ2-3; possibly TRBD2 for D (5 bases). The sample comprised PBMCs or T cells enriched from blood (not recorded which). The CDR3 bases are TGCGCCAGCAGGAGGGATGGAACAGATACGCAGTATTTT. Amino acid sequence: CASRRDGTDTQYF.